This TCR beta chain was observed in a study of cytomegalovirus exposure and HLA in healthy donors. Background on the study: Early release data held 85 million or so unique TCRs from HLA-typed donors.

Study outcomes and limitations: Immune exposure data for these donors was limited to CMV serostatus.

The CDR3 is 17 residues long. Germline CDR1 is SGHAT and CDR2 is FQNNGV. V gave up 4 bases and J gave up 2 bases; unmatched junction bases: 9. To note about this clone: Its specificity is unknown.

Both 60 Vbeta primers and 13 Jbeta primers went into the PCR. Authors' processing steps: Some 80 million unique TCR beta chains, 9.5 million to 14 million shared, were counted in a later analysis. Some clones are missing from TCRdb's copy, which holds only in-frame ones; the method was immunoSEQ multiplex PCR. V and J calls plus clone size are reproduced from that table; the DNA served to infer D and trimming. Here the sample spans roughly 130,000 clones, 6.5% to 9.5% being singletons. This sequence originates from a man aged 35 to 55 in good health and CMV-seronegative. Input material: PBMCs. The chain joins TRBV11-2 to TRBJ1-1, with TRBD1 matching over 11 bases. CDR3 coding DNA: TGTGCCAGCAGCTCCCCCCTGGGACAGGGGGGAAACACTGAAGCTTTCTTT. It is translated as CASSSPLGQGGNTEAFF.